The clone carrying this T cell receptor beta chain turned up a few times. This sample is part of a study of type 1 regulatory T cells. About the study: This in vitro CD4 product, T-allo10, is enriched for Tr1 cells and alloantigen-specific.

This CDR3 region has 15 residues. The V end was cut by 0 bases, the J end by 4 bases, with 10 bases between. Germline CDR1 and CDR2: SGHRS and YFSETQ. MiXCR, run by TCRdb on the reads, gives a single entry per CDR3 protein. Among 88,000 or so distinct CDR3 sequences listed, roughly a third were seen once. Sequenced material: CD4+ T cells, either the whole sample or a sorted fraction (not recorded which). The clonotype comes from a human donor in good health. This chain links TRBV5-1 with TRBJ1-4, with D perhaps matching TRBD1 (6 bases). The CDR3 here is CASSLDGTYNEKLFF. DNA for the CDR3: TGCGCCAGCAGCTTGGACGGGACATATAATGAAAAACTGTTTTTT.